Below are 14 T cell receptor beta chains sequenced from a single sample in a study of early T cells in non-severe SARS-CoV-2 infection. TCRdb fed the 5' RACE reads into MiXCR, producing one record per CDR3 protein. This repertoire shows about 90,000 distinct CDR3 sequences, around 12% found once; its top ten account for about 4.4%. The material was whole blood, obtained at baseline. Source of these receptors: an adult who was a healthcare worker with PCR-confirmed SARS-CoV-2 infection or an uninfected control (not recorded which).

The V and J genes are TRBV24-1 and TRBJ2-5, with 10 bases aligning to TRBD2. The CDR3 extends over 15 amino acids. V shed 5 bases, J shed 6 bases, and the junction held 8 bases outside the gene matches. The germline gives CDR1 KGHDR, CDR2 SFDVKD. CDR3 sequence: CATSVPLAGVQTQYF. CDR3 DNA: TGTGCCACCAGTGTCCCGCTAGCGGGAGTGCAGACCCAGTACTTC.

V is TRBV5-1 and J is TRBJ2-7, with D possibly TRBD1 on 6 matching bases. This CDR3 has 12 residues. Germline V gene data show CDR1 as SGHRS and CDR2 as YFSETQ. The germline V and J ends were trimmed by 3 bases and 11 bases, with 15 bases remaining between them. The CDR3 bases are TGCGCCAGCAGCTCTGAGGGGGTAATGAAGTACTTC. It is translated as CASSSEGVMKYF.

This chain uses TRBV27 with TRBJ2-7, with 13 bases aligning to TRBD2. This CDR3 region has 18 residues. V shed 0 bases, J shed 7 bases, and the junction held 12 bases outside the gene matches. Germline V gene lookup returns CDR1 MNHEY and CDR2 SMNVEV (reference sequence). The CDR3 reads CASSLSTSGRPPPREQYF. In nucleotides, the CDR3 is TGTGCCAGCAGTTTATCGACTAGCGGGAGGCCCCCCCCTCGGGAGCAGTACTTC.

A few counts support this clonotype. The chain carries TRBV25-1 and TRBJ1-5, with TRBD1 matching 9 bases. The V and J ends lost 3 bases and 2 bases, in that order; junction bases with no gene match: 23. This CDR3 has 22 residues. CDR1 and CDR2 (germline): MGHDK, SYGVNS. In nucleotides, the CDR3 is TGTGCCAGCAGTGATGTCACTTGGACCATCCCGGGACAGGGTGAAGGCAATCAGCCCCAGCATTTT. Its protein is CASSDVTWTIPGQGEGNQPQHF. The whole variable domain, remainder taken from reference TRBV25-1 and TRBJ1-5, is EADIYQTPRYLVIGTGKKITLECSQTMGHDKMYWYQQDPGMELHLIHYSYGVNSTEKGDLSSESTVSRIRTEHFPLTLESARPSHTSQYLCASSDVTWTIPGQGEGNQPQHFGDGTRLSIL.

This clonotype was counted many times. The rearrangement uses TRBV11-2 and TRBJ2-5; no reliable D call. The CDR3 loop spans 11 amino acids. CDR1 SGHAT and CDR2 FQNNGV come from the germline V gene. V was trimmed by 4 bases and J by 4 bases, leaving 4 bases between them. CDR3 protein: CASSSRETQYF. The CDR3 DNA reads TGTGCCAGCAGCTCCAGAGAGACCCAGTACTTC.

This chain links TRBV14 with TRBJ1-1; D is uncertain. Germline V gives CDR1 SGHDN, CDR2 FVKESK. V dropped 3 bases and J dropped 3 bases, with 8 bases sitting between them. The CDR3 loop spans 13 amino acids. The CDR3 DNA reads TGTGCCAGCAGCCAGAGACTTTACACTGAAGCTTTCTTT. Its protein product is CASSQRLYTEAFF.

The rearrangement joins TRBV20-1 to TRBJ2-4; D call uncertain. Germline V gene data show CDR1 as DFQATT and CDR2 as SNEGSKA (reference sequence). This CDR3 has 15 amino acids. The V end lost 1 base, the J end lost 1 base, and 11 bases lay between the germline ends. The CDR3 sequence: CSARASSLAKNIQYF. The CDR3 DNA is TGCAGTGCTAGAGCGAGCTCCCTTGCCAAAAACATTCAGTACTTC.

The rearrangement links TRBV12-3 or TRBV12-4 to TRBJ1-1, with D possibly matching TRBD1 (5 bases). V lost 2 bases, J lost 1 base, and 5 bases lay in between. The CDR3 contains 13 residues. The CDR3 spells CASSLQGNTEAFF. CDR3 DNA: TGTGCCAGCAGTTTACAGGGGAACACTGAAGCTTTCTTT.

The V gene is TRBV18, the J gene TRBJ2-7, with TRBD2 matching 8 bases. The ends lost 2 bases at V and 4 bases at J; junction bases unmatched: 10. The CDR3 covers 16 residues. CDR1 is KGHSH and CDR2 is LQKENI in the germline V gene. This chain's CDR3 is CASSPGLSGSGYEQYF. The CDR3 DNA follows: TGTGCCAGCTCACCAGGACTAAGCGGGAGTGGGTACGAGCAGTACTTC.

The rearrangement links TRBV6-5 to TRBJ1-6; 7 nucleotides agree with TRBD1. J gave up 7 bases and V 0 bases, and 3 bases lay outside the gene matches. The CDR3 runs 15 residues. Germline CDR1 and CDR2: MNHEY and SVGAGI. The CDR3 coding sequence is TGTGCCAGCAGTTACTCCGGGACAGAAAATTCACCCCTCCACTTT. This codes for CASSYSGTENSPLHF.

Details on this clonotype: One junction end disagrees with the germline gene, perhaps due to a read error. The CDR3 sequence is CVSLRTRNTEAFF. CDR3 bases: TGTGTCAGCCTGAGGACACGTAACACTGAAGCTTTCTTT. The chain is built from TRBV12-3 or TRBV12-4 and TRBJ1-1; D might be TRBD1 (5 bases). The CDR3 covers 13 residues.

This rearrangement joins TRBV10-3 to TRBJ2-5; no clear D gene. This CDR3 spans 13 amino acids. Trimming removed 6 bases from V and 2 bases from J, with 10 bases in between. The germline gives CDR1 ENHRY, CDR2 SYGVKD. The CDR3 here is CAIRDREQETQYF. The DNA for the CDR3 is TGTGCCATCAGAGACCGTGAACAAGAGACCCAGTACTTC.

This clonotype was detected only a few times. The chain uses TRBV18 and TRBJ1-4; maybe TRBD1 (5 bases). CDR3 size: 15 residues. Germline values: CDR1 KGHSH, CDR2 LQKENI. V gave up 3 bases and J gave up 0 bases, with 8 bases separating them. As DNA, the CDR3 is TGTGCCAGCTCACCGGGGGAGACAACTAATGAAAAACTGTTTTTT. It translates to CASSPGETTNEKLFF.

This clonotype has just a few counts. This rearrangement joins TRBV5-1 to TRBJ2-1, with D unclear. The ends were cut back, 0 bases at V and 3 bases at J, with 7 bases in the middle. The V gene's germline CDR1 is SGHRS and CDR2 YFSETQ. This CDR3 comprises 14 residues. CDR3 region: CASSLGGVYNEQFF. CDR3 in DNA: TGCGCCAGCAGCTTGGGGGGTGTCTACAATGAGCAGTTCTTC.